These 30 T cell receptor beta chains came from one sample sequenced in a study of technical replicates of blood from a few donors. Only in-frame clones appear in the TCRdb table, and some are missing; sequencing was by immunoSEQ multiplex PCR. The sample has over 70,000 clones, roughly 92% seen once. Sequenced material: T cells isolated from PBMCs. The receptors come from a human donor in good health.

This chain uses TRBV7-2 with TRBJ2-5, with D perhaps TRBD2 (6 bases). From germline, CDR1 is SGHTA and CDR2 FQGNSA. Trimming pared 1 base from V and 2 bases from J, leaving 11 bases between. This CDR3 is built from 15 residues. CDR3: CASSLVGGAQETQYF. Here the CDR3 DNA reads TGTGCCAGCAGCTTAGTTGGCGGGGCGCAAGAGACCCAGTACTTC.

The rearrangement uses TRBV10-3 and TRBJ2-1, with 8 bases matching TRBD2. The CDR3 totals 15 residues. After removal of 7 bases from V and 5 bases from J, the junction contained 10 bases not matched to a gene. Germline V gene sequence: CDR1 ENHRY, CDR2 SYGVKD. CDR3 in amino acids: CAIISGTSVDNEQFF. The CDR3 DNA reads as TGTGCCATCATTTCCGGGACTAGTGTCGACAATGAGCAGTTCTTC.

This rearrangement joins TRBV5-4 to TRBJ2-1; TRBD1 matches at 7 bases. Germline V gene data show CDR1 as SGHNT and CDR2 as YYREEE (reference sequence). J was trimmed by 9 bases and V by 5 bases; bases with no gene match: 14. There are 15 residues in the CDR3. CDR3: CASSPDAGTVGEQFF. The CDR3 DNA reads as TGTGCCAGCAGTCCCGACGCCGGGACAGTAGGTGAGCAGTTCTTC.

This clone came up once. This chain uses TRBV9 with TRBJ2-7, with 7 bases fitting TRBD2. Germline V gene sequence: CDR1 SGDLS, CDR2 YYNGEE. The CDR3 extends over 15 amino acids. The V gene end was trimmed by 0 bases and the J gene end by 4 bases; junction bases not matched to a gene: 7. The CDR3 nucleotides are TGTGCCAGCAGCGTAGGCTCGGGAGGAGGGTACGAGCAGTACTTC. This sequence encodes CASSVGSGGGYEQYF.

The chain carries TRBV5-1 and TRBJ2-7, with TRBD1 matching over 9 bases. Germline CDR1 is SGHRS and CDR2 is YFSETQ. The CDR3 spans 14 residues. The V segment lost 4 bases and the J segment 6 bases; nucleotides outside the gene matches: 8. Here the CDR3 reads CASSPVGTGSEQYF. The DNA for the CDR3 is TGCGCCAGCAGCCCGGTGGGGACAGGGTCCGAGCAGTACTTC. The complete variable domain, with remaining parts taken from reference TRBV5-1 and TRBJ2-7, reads KAGVTQTPRYLIKTRGQQVTLSCSPISGHRSVSWYQQTPGQGLQFLFEYFSETQRNKGNFPGRFSGRQFSNSRSEMNVSTLELGDSALYLCASSPVGTGSEQYFGPGTRLTVT.

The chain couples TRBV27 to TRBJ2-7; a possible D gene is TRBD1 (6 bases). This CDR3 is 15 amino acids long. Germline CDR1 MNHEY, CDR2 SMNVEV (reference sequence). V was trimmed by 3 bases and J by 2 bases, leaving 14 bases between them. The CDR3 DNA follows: TGTGCCAGCAGTTTCTGGGGCCAGGGGACCTACGAGCAGTACTTC. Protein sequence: CASSFWGQGTYEQYF.

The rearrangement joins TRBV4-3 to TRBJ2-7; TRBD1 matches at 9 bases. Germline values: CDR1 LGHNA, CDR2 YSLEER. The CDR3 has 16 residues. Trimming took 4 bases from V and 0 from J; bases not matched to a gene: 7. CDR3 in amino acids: CASSPYPGQGSYEQYF. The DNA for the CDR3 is TGCGCCAGCAGCCCTTATCCGGGACAGGGCTCCTACGAGCAGTACTTC.

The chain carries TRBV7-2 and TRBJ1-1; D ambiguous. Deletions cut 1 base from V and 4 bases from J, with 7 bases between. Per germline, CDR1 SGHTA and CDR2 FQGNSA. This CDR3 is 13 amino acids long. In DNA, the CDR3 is TGTGCCAGCAGCTTAGGTCTGTCCACTGAAGCTTTCTTT. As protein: CASSLGLSTEAFF.

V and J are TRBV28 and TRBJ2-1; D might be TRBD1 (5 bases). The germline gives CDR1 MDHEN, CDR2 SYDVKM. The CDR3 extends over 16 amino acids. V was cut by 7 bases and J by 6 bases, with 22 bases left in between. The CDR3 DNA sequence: TGTGCCAGCACCGGCCTTAGGGGTTTTGGTTCCAATGAGCAGTTCTTC. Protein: CASTGLRGFGSNEQFF.

CDR3 bases: TGTGCCAGCAGTTACTCGATTGCGGGGAGGAATGAGCAGTACTTC. Translating it yields CASSYSIAGRNEQYF. The chain carries TRBV6-5 and TRBJ2-7, with D maybe TRBD2 (6 bases). The CDR3 covers 15 residues. The V gene lost 0 bases and the J gene lost 7 bases, with 16 bases spanning the gap. The V gene's germline CDR1 is MNHEY and CDR2 SVGAGI.

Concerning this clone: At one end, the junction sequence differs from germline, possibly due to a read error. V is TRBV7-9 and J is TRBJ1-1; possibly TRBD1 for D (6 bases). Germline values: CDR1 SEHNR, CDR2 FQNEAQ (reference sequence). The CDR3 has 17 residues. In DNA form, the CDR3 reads TGTGCCAGCACCTTAGGGGGGGTTGGAGCCTCGAACACTGAAGCTTTCTTT. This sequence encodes CASTLGGVGASNTEAFF.

CDR3 sequence reads: CASSRLANSYNEQFF. The CDR3 DNA is TGTGCCAGCAGCCGACTAGCCAACTCCTACAATGAGCAGTTCTTC. The chain is built from TRBV7-9 and TRBJ2-1; 7 bases match TRBD2. This CDR3 is 15 amino acids long. V shed 5 bases and J 0 bases; nucleotides not matched to a gene: 4. The germline V gene has CDR1 SEHNR and CDR2 FQNEAQ (reference sequence). Using reference TRBV7-9 and TRBJ2-1 for the parts outside the CDR3, the full variable domain is DTGVSQNPRHKITKRGQNVTFRCDPISEHNRLYWYRQTLGQGPEFLTYFQNEAQLEKSRLLSDRFSAERPKGSFSTLEIQRTEQGDSAMYLCASSRLANSYNEQFFGPGTRLTVL.

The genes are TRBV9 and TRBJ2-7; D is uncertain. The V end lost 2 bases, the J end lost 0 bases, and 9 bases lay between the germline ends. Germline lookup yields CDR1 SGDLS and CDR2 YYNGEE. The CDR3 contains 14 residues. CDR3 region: CASSVYGFSYEQYF. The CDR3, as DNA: TGTGCCAGCAGCGTCTACGGGTTCTCCTACGAGCAGTACTTC.

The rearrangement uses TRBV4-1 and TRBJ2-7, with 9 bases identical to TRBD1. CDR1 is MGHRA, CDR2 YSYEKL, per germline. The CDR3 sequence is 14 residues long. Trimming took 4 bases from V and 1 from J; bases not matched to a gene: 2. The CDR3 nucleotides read TGCGCCAGCAGCCCGGACAGGGGTTCCTACGAGCAGTACTTC. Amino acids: CASSPDRGSYEQYF.

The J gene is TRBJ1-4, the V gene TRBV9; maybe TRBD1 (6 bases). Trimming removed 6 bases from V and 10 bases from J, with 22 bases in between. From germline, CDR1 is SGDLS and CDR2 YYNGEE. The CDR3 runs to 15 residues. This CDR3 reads CASTGGGTPGGKLFF. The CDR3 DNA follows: TGTGCCAGCACCGGAGGTGGGACACCCGGTGGAAAACTGTTTTTT. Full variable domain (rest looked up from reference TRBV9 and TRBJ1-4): DSGVTQTPKHLITATGQRVTLRCSPRSGDLSVYWYQQSLDQGLQFLIQYYNGEERAKGNILERFSAQQFPDLHSELNLSSLELGDSALYFCASTGGGTPGGKLFFGSGTQLSVL.

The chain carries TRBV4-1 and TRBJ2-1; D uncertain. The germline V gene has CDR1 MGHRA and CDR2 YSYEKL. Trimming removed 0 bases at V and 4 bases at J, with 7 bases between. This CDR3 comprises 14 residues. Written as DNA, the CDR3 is TGCGCCAGCAGCCAAGACCCTTCGTACAATGAGCAGTTCTTC. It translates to CASSQDPSYNEQFF.

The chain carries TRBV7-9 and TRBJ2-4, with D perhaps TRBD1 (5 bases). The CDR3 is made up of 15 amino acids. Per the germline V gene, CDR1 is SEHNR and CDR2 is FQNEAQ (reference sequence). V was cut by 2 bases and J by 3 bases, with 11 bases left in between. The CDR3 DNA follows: TGTGCCAGCAGCTTAACAGTAGGGGACAAAAACATTCAGTACTTC. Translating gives CASSLTVGDKNIQYF.

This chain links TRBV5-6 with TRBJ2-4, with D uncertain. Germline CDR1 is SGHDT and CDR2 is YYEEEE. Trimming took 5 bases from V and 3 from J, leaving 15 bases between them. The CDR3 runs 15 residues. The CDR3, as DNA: TGTGCCAGCAGTTTAAGAGGATCGGGCAAAAACATTCAGTACTTC. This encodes CASSLRGSGKNIQYF.

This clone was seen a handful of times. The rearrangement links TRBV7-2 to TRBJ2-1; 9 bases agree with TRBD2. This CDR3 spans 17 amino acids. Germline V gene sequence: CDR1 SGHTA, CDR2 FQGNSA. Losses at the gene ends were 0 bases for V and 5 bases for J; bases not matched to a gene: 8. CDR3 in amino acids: CASSLALSGRNNNEQFF. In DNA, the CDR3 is TGTGCCAGCAGCTTAGCGCTGAGCGGGAGGAATAACAATGAGCAGTTCTTC.

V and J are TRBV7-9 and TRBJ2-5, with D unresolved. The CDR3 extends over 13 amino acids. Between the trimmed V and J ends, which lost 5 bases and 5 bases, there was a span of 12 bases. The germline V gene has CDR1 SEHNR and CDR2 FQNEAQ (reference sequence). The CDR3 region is CASSPRTLETQYF. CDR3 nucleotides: TGTGCCAGCAGCCCTAGAACGTTGGAGACCCAGTACTTC.

The CDR3 spells CASSQDSTSGKQFF. The CDR3 DNA follows: TGTGCCAGCAGCCAAGATTCAACTAGCGGAAAGCAGTTCTTC. The V and J genes are TRBV14 and TRBJ2-1, with 8 bases that match TRBD2. The CDR3 contains 14 residues. CDR1 and CDR2 (germline): SGHDN, FVKESK. V lost 0 bases, J lost 11 bases, and 6 bases stayed unmatched.

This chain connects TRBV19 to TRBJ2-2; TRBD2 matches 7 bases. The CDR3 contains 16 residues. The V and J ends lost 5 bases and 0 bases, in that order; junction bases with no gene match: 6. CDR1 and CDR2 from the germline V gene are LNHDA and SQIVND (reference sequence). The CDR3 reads CASSWAAGPNTGELFF. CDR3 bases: TGTGCCAGTAGTTGGGCAGCGGGACCGAACACCGGGGAGCTGTTTTTT.

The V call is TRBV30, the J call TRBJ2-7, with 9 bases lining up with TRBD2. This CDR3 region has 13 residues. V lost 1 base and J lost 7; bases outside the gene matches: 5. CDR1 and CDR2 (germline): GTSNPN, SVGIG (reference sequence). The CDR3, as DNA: TGTGCCTGGAGTGGGACTAGCGTTGGGGAGCAGTACTTC. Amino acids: CAWSGTSVGEQYF.

The CDR3, as DNA: TGTGCCAGCAGCATCGGACAGGGAGGGGATACGCAGTATTTT. This translates into CASSIGQGGDTQYF. The V and J genes are TRBV7-8 and TRBJ2-3; possibly TRBD1 for D (8 bases). CDR3 size: 14 residues. Trimming removed 5 bases at V and 6 bases at J, with 15 bases between. The germline V gene encodes CDR1 SGHVS and CDR2 FQNEAQ.

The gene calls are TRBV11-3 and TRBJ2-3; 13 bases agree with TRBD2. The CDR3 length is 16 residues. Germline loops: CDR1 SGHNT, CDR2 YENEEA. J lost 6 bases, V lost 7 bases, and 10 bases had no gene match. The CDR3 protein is CASTLLAGGPGDTQYF. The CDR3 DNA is TGTGCCAGCACCCTACTAGCGGGAGGGCCGGGGGATACGCAGTATTTT.

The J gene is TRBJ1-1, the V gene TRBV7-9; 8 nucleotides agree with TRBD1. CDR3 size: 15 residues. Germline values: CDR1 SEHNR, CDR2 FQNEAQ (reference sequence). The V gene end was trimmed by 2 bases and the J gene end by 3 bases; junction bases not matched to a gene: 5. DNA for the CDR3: TGTGCCAGCAGCTTAACGCAGGGGGCCGACACTGAAGCTTTCTTT. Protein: CASSLTQGADTEAFF.

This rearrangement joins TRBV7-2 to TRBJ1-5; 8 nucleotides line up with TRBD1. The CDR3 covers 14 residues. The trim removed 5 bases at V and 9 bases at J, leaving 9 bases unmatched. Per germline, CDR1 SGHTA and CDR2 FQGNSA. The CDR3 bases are TGTGCCAGCAGCCCGCCCGGCAGGGGGCCGCCCCAGCATTTT. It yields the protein CASSPPGRGPPQHF.

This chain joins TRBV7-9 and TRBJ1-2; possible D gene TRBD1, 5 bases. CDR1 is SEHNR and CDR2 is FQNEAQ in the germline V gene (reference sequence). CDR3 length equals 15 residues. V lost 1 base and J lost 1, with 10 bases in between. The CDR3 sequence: CASSLVTRGNYGYTF. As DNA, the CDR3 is TGTGCCAGCAGCTTAGTAACAAGGGGTAACTATGGCTACACCTTC.

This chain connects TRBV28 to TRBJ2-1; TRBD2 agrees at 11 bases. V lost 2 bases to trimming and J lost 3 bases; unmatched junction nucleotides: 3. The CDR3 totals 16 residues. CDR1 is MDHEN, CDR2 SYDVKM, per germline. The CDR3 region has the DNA TGTGCCAGCAGTTTAGGTACTAGCGGGAGCTACAATGAGCAGTTCTTC. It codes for CASSLGTSGSYNEQFF.

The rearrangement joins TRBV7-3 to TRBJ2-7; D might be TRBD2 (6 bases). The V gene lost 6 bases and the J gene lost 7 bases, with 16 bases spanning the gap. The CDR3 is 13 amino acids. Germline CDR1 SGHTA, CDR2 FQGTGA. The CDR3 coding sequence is TGTGCCAGCAGTGCGGAGGGCCTGGGGGAGCAGTACTTC. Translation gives CASSAEGLGEQYF.